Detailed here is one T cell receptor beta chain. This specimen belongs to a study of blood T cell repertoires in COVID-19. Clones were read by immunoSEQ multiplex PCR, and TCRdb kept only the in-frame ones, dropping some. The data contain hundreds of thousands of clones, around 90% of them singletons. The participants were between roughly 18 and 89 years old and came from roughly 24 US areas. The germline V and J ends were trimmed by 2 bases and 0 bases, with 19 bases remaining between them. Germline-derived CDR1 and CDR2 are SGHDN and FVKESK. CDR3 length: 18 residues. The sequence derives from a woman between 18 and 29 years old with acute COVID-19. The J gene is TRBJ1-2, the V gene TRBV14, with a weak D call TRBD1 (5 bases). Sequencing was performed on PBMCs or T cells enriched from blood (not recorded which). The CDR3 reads CASSQQGASEKANYGYTF. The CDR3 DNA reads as TGTGCCAGCAGCCAACAAGGGGCCTCTGAGAAAGCTAACTATGGCTACACCTTC.